Below are 2 T cell receptor beta chains sequenced from a single sample in a study of cytomegalovirus exposure and HLA in healthy donors. Amplification used 60 Vbeta primers and 13 Jbeta primers. TCRdb's copy holds only in-frame clones and misses some; the assay was immunoSEQ multiplex PCR. The data contain roughly 220,000 clones, around 75% of them seen just once; the ten biggest clones take up 1.5% to 2%. Sequencing used PBMCs. The source of these receptors is a woman younger than 45 in good health and CMV-seronegative.

V usage is TRBV6-5 and J usage is TRBJ1-5; no clear D. The CDR3 totals 15 residues. V dropped 7 bases and J dropped 4 bases, with 17 bases sitting between them. The germline CDR1 and CDR2 sequences are MNHEY and SVGAGI. This CDR3 is CASKRFGRGNQPQHF. In DNA form, the CDR3 reads TGTGCCAGCAAACGGTTTGGCCGCGGGAATCAGCCCCAGCATTTT.

The V and J genes are TRBV5-4 and TRBJ2-7; the match to TRBD2 covers 7 bases. The V gene's germline CDR1 is SGHNT and CDR2 YYREEE (reference sequence). The CDR3 is 13 amino acids. J lost 6 bases, V lost 3 bases, and 6 bases had no gene match. The CDR3 loop is CASSWGGGGEQYF. DNA for the CDR3: TGTGCCAGCAGCTGGGGTGGGGGGGGCGAGCAGTACTTC.